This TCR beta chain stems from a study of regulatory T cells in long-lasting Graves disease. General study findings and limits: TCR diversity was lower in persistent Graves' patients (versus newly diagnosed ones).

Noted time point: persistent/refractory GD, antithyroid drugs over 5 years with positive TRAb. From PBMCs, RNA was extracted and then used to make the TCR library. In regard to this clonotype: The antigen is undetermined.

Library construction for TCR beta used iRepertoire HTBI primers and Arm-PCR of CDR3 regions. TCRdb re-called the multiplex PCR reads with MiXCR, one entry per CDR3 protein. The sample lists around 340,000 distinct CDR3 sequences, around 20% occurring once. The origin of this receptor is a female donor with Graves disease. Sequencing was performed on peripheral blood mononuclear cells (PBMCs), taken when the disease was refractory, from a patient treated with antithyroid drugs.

CDR3 loop: CASSQEQGAVAYEQYF. CDR3 sequence (DNA): TGCGCCAGCAGCCAAGAACAGGGGGCCGTAGCCTACGAGCAGTACTTC. The J gene is TRBJ2-7, the V gene TRBV4-1; 9 bases are shared with TRBD1. CDR1 is MGHRA, CDR2 YSYEKL, per germline. With 0 bases clipped from V and 2 bases from J, the junction kept 5 bases outside the gene matches. This CDR3 region has 16 residues.